The rows below give T cell receptor beta chains drawn from one sample of a study of blood T cell repertoires in COVID-19. Generated by immunoSEQ multiplex PCR, the TCRdb table keeps only in-frame clones and is missing some. The sample holds roughly 290,000 clones; around 85% are singletons and the top ten take about 2%. Material: PBMCs or T cells enriched from blood (not recorded which). These receptors all stem from a man under 40 who had recovered from COVID-19. Each CDR3 is given with its conserved first and last residue. Each record gives: V gene, D gene, J gene, clone size, CDR3 DNA, CDR3 protein. The D gene is left open where the match is weak. Clone size is not always given. Where it is, it says once, few, many or a class for expanded clones.

>TRBV18|-|TRBJ1-4|-
TGTGCCAGCTCACCGGGCGCAACTAATGAAAAACTGTTTTTT
CASSPGATNEKLFF
>TRBV7-9|TRBD1|TRBJ1-1|-
TGTGCCAGCAGCTTATTGGCGACAGGGGGCAAGACTGAAGCTTTCTTT
CASSLLATGGKTEAFF
>TRBV3-1/TRBV3-2|-|TRBJ2-2|-
TGTGCCAGCAGCCAAGCCGGGAACACCGGGGAGCTGTTTTTT
CASSQAGNTGELFF
>TRBV11-2|-|TRBJ2-3|-
TGTGCCAGCAGCTTAGATAACGGAGCAGATACGCAGTATTTT
CASSLDNGADTQYF
>TRBV30|-|TRBJ2-3|-
TGTGCCTGGAGTGCAAATTATGCAGGTGCCGGCACAGATACGCAGTATTTT
CAWSANYAGAGTDTQYF
>TRBV6-2/TRBV6-3|-|TRBJ1-1|-
TGTGCCAGCAGTTCCACGCGGTTGAGTGTCCCTGAAGCTTTCTTT
CASSSTRLSVPEAFF
>TRBV18|-|TRBJ1-2|-
TGTGCCAGCTCACCAGGCAACTATGGCTACACCTTC
CASSPGNYGYTF
>TRBV5-1|-|TRBJ1-1|-
TGCGCCAGCAGCTTGGGACAGGCCGGGACTGAAGCTTTCTTT
CASSLGQAGTEAFF
>TRBV5-1|-|TRBJ1-6|-
TGCGCCACCCGCGGGGGGACGGGGAATTCACCCCTCCACTTT
CATRGGTGNSPLHF
>TRBV2|-|TRBJ2-7|once
TGTGCCAGCGGAGGACTCCGCAACTACGAGCAGTACTTC
CASGGLRNYEQYF
>TRBV11-2|-|TRBJ1-2|-
TGTGCCAGCAGCCTCGGGACATACTATGGCTACACCTTC
CASSLGTYYGYTF
>TRBV5-1|TRBD1|TRBJ1-2|once
TGCGCCAGCAGCGTTGCCGGGACAGGGCCCGACTATGGCTACACCTTC
CASSVAGTGPDYGYTF
>TRBV7-2|-|TRBJ2-3|-
TGTGCCAGCAGCTTACCTGGCCGGGTAGATACGCAGTATTTT
CASSLPGRVDTQYF
>TRBV11-2|-|TRBJ1-4|-
TGTGCCAGCAGCTCACTTATCGGGTCGGGTCGCGGAGAAAAACTGTTTTTT
CASSSLIGSGRGEKLFF
>TRBV5-1|-|TRBJ2-3|-
TGCGCCAGCAGCGTAGGGACAATCGACACAGATACGCAGTATTTT
CASSVGTIDTDTQYF
>TRBV5-6|TRBD1|TRBJ1-2|-
TGTGCCAGCAGCGCTGAGACAGGGGGCGATGGCTACACCTTC
CASSAETGGDGYTF
>TRBV7-9|TRBD1|TRBJ2-2|-
TGTGCCAGCAGTTCAGCTACGAGAGGACAGGGTCGGGGCACCGGGGAGCTGTTTTTT
CASSSATRGQGRGTGELFF
>TRBV9|-|TRBJ1-4|-
TGTGCCAGCAGTGGGGGGAGTGCAACTAATGAAAAACTGTTTTTT
CASSGGSATNEKLFF
>TRBV7-3|TRBD1|TRBJ2-3|once
TGTGCCAGCAGCTGGACAGGGGGCACAGATACGCAGTATTTT
CASSWTGGTDTQYF
>TRBV4-1|-|TRBJ2-6|few
TGCGCCAGCAGCCAGACCAGTAGGGAGGCTGGGGCCAACGTCCTGACTTTC
CASSQTSREAGANVLTF
>TRBV9|-|TRBJ2-1|once
TGTGCCAGCAGCGTCGCCCGGGGTGGTTGGAATGAGCAGTTCTTC
CASSVARGGWNEQFF
>TRBV7-9|TRBD1|TRBJ1-6|-
TGTGCCAGCAGCTTCGTCTCGAGACAGGGGTATAATTCACCCCTCCACTTT
CASSFVSRQGYNSPLHF
>TRBV19|TRBD2|TRBJ2-1|-
TGTGCCAGTAGCAGGGAGGGTGTGGTGAATGAGCAGTTCTTC
CASSREGVVNEQFF
>TRBV5-5|TRBD1|TRBJ2-7|-
TGTGCCAGCAGCTTGACAGTAGGACAGGGGGGGTACGAGCAGTACTTC
CASSLTVGQGGYEQYF
>TRBV30|TRBD1|TRBJ2-2|-
TGTGCCTGGAGGGGACAGACTAACACCGGGGAGCTGTTTTTT
CAWRGQTNTGELFF
>TRBV5-1|TRBD1|TRBJ1-4|once
TGCGCCAGCAGCACGGGACAGGGGGCTGCAACTAATGAAAAACTGTTTTTT
CASSTGQGAATNEKLFF
>TRBV5-1|-|TRBJ2-3|few
TGCGCCAGCAGCTTGGCTTCAGGGTTGGGCACAGATACGCAGTATTTT
CASSLASGLGTDTQYF
>TRBV3-1/TRBV3-2|-|TRBJ2-2|-
TGTGCCAGCAGCAAAACTTGGCGGGGCGCGAACACCGGGGAGCTGTTTTTT
CASSKTWRGANTGELFF
>TRBV4-3|-|TRBJ1-1|-
TGCGCCAGCAGCCAAGTCGGGGGACGCACTGAAGCTTTCTTT
CASSQVGGRTEAFF
>TRBV4-3|TRBD1|TRBJ1-2|once
TGCGCCAGCAGCCAAGAAGGGGGCTCTTATGGCTACACCTTC
CASSQEGGSYGYTF
>TRBV5-6|-|TRBJ1-1|once
TGTGCCAGCAGCGATCAGGGTAGCACTGAAGCTTTCTTT
CASSDQGSTEAFF
>TRBV18|-|TRBJ2-1|-
TGTGCCAGCTCACCATTGTTGACTAGGGCCCACTACAATGAGCAGTTCTTC
CASSPLLTRAHYNEQFF
>TRBV12-5|-|TRBJ1-1|-
TGTGCTAGTGTACGGGGGGCTGAGAACACTGAAGCTTTCTTT
CASVRGAENTEAFF
>TRBV21-1|-|TRBJ2-1|few
TGTGCCAGCAGCACACCTAGCGTCTCGTTTATCTACAATGAGCAGTTCTTC
CASSTPSVSFIYNEQFF
>TRBV6-5|-|TRBJ1-2|-
TGTGCCAGCAGTTACTCCCGGGTCTTCGGGGGCTACACCTTC
CASSYSRVFGGYTF
>TRBV5-4|TRBD1|TRBJ1-5|-
TGTGCCAGCAGCCAAGGGGGACAGGGTCAGTATAGCAATCAGCCCCAGCATTTT
CASSQGGQGQYSNQPQHF
>TRBV19|-|TRBJ2-5|-
TGTGCCAGTAGTATAAGTCATGGGGTAAGCGGGGAGACCCAGTACTTC
CASSISHGVSGETQYF
>TRBV18|-|TRBJ2-2|-
TGTGCCAGCTCCCCCCGTAGTGTCGCGAACACCGGGGAGCTGTTTTTT
CASSPRSVANTGELFF
>TRBV19|TRBD1|TRBJ1-2|-
TGTGCCAGTAGTTCTGGACAGGGGGTCTATGGCTACACCTTC
CASSSGQGVYGYTF
>TRBV5-1|-|TRBJ1-1|-
TGCGCCAGCAGCTTGGATGGCCTCACTGAAGCTTTCTTT
CASSLDGLTEAFF